The TCR beta chain described here comes from a study of shared clonotypes between healthy human individuals. Using immunoSEQ multiplex PCR, the repertoire was profiled, and TCRdb retains in-frame clones only, with some absent. The sample contains some 1.5 million clones, around 98% of which appear only once. Germline V gene lookup returns CDR1 LNHDA and CDR2 SQIVND (reference sequence). The CDR3 covers 13 residues. V lost 8 bases, J lost 6 bases, and 13 bases lay in between. The receptor comes from a man aged 30 to 39 in good health. V usage is TRBV19 and J usage is TRBJ2-2, with no clear D. Sequencing input: naive CD4+ T cells sorted from blood. Subset meaning: CD45RA+ positively selected. Written as DNA, the CDR3 is TGTGCCAGTGCGACATTTCAAGCCGGGGAGCTGTTTTTT. Amino acid sequence: CASATFQAGELFF.